This T cell receptor (beta chain) was identified in a study of cytotoxic CD8 clonotypes in ibrutinib-treated CLL. Overall study context: Overall, 24 responses were partial and 2 complete; following median 68 months, about 15 patients stayed remitted and 12 progressed. There were, on average, about 240,000 productive templates and under 95,000 productive rearrangements per sample.

The CDR3 extends over 16 amino acids. Unmatched junction bases numbered 6, after V lost 0 bases and J lost 4 bases. Germline CDR1 reads MNHEY; CDR2 reads SVGAGI. This table comes from immunoSEQ multiplex PCR, and its TCRdb copy is limited to in-frame clones, with some not included. The data contain around 150,000 clones, 70% to 90% of them seen just once; the ten biggest clones take up around 2.7%. The sample here was PBMCs, taken at disease progression, from a patient treated with ibrutinib. The clonotype was recovered from a human donor with chronic lymphocytic leukemia. This sequence joins TRBV6-5 and TRBJ1-1; 9 bases match TRBD1. This CDR3 is CASSYSHVTGGTEAFF. CDR3 DNA: TGTGCCAGCAGTTACTCTCATGTGACAGGGGGCACTGAAGCTTTCTTT.